The clone carrying this TCR beta chain showed up just a few times. The antigen remains unidentified. The V end lost 6 bases, the J end lost 5 bases, and 11 bases lay between the germline ends. This CDR3 has 13 amino acids. The data stem from a study of T cell repertoires in cytomegalovirus infection. Study context: Matching HLA type, along with CMV infection, was indicated by public TCR beta signatures.

General study findings and limits: Cumulated frequencies of public TCR beta families served to identify carriers of CMV plus the relevant HLA. Dominating the ex vivo response were TCR beta clonotypes that were CMV-specific and HLA-C-restricted.

TCRdb redid the calling of the reads with MiXCR, one entry per CDR3 protein. The sample carries about 230,000 distinct CDR3 sequences, about 23% recorded once. The chain links TRBV12-3 or TRBV12-4 to TRBJ2-1; the D gene could be TRBD1 or TRBD2 (5 bases each). Sequenced input: CD8+ T cells from PBMCs. The sequence was obtained from a human donor in good health (CMV status not recorded). Some clones in this sample may be carry-over from other donors' samples. The CDR3 DNA reads as TGTGCCAGCAGCCCCGGGGCCAACAATGAGCAGTTCTTC. Translated: CASSPGANNEQFF.